The rows below give T cell receptor beta chains drawn from one sample of a study of blood T cells in healthy people across ages. TCRdb reanalysed the 5' RACE reads using MiXCR and keeps one entry per CDR3 protein. Of about 1.8 million distinct CDR3 sequences listed, 49% are singletons. Sequenced input: blood. The receptors derive from a woman between 35 and 50 years old in good health. The CDR3 runs from the conserved cysteine through the conserved F or W. D genes are given only for firm matches. Part of the rows lack a size; the others show once, few, many or a class for expanded clones.

d_call	v_call	clone_size	j_call	cdr3_nt	cdr3_aa
TRBD2	TRBV6-5	-	TRBJ2-3	TGTGCCAGCAGTTCGGGGGGGTCGGCGCAGTATTTT	CASSSGGSAQYF
-	TRBV20-1	-	TRBJ2-1	TGCAGTGCTCAGGATAGCGGCACGGAGCAGTTCTTC	CSAQDSGTEQFF
TRBD1	TRBV28	-	TRBJ1-2	TGTGCCAGCAGTCTGGACAGGGAGGACTATGGCTACACCTTC	CASSLDREDYGYTF
-	TRBV4-3	many	TRBJ2-5	TGCGCCAGCAGCCAAGCTCAGCAAGAGACCCAGTACTTC	CASSQAQQETQYF
-	TRBV29-1	few	TRBJ1-4	TGCAGCGTTGAAATGCGGTCAGCAACTAATGAAAAACTGTTTTTT	CSVEMRSATNEKLFF
-	TRBV6-5	-	TRBJ2-1	TGTGCCAGCAGTTACCGGGGTAGCGATGAGCAGTTCTTC	CASSYRGSDEQFF
TRBD2	TRBV28	-	TRBJ2-1	TGTGCCAGCAGTTTGCGGACTAGCCCTTACAATGAGCAGTTCTTC	CASSLRTSPYNEQFF
TRBD2	TRBV4-1	-	TRBJ2-3	TGCGCCAGCAGCCAAGATTCAGCGGGGGGGCTTCTAGATACGCAGTATTTT	CASSQDSAGGLLDTQYF
-	TRBV4-3	-	TRBJ2-1	TGCGCCAGCAGCCCAAACCCCCTGGTTGATGAGCAGTTCTTC	CASSPNPLVDEQFF
TRBD2	TRBV27	few	TRBJ2-1	TGTGCCAGCAGTCCCACCGTAGGGGAGGGCTACAATGAGCAGTTCTTC	CASSPTVGEGYNEQFF
TRBD1	TRBV4-1	few	TRBJ2-7	TGCGCCAGCAGCCAAGCGGCTAAAACAGGGGGATTGAACGAGCAGTACTTC	CASSQAAKTGGLNEQYF
TRBD2	TRBV29-1	-	TRBJ2-1	TGCAGCGTGTTAACTAGCGGCGTAACCTATGAGCAGTTCTTC	CSVLTSGVTYEQFF
TRBD1	TRBV25-1	-	TRBJ1-2	TGTGCCAGCAGGCAGCGGGCGGGACAGTTATTTAACTATGGCTACACCTTC	CASRQRAGQLFNYGYTF
-	TRBV12-3/TRBV12-4	-	TRBJ2-7	TGTGCCAGCAGTAAGACAGAATCGACTTCCTACGAGCAGTACTTC	CASSKTESTSYEQYF
TRBD1	TRBV20-1	-	TRBJ1-5	TGCAGTGCTCGACAGGGGGTGAATCAGCCCCAGCATTTT	CSARQGVNQPQHF
-	TRBV25-1	-	TRBJ2-1	TGTGCCAGCAGTGGCTTATACGGCAGGGGCAGCTCCTACAATGAGCAGTTCTTC	CASSGLYGRGSSYNEQFF
-	TRBV4-2	-	TRBJ2-1	TGTGCCAGCACCAGCCAGGGGTACAATGAGCAGTTCTTC	CASTSQGYNEQFF
TRBD2	TRBV9	-	TRBJ2-1	TGTGCCAGCAGCGTAGATACGGCTAGCGGGGTTTTTGAGCAGTTCTTC	CASSVDTASGVFEQFF